The 10 T cell receptor beta chains in this list originate from one sample, sequenced in a study of T-cell reconstitution after alpha-beta-depleted transplantation in children. Unique molecular identifiers were used to barcode this TCRbeta library. From the PCR reads, TCRdb called clonotypes with MiXCR, one entry per CDR3 protein. The sample includes approximately 490,000 distinct CDR3 sequences, roughly a tenth seen only once; the top ten take around 2.2%. The sequencing here drew on PBMCs, taken before TCRalphabeta/CD19-depleted stem cell transplant. These receptors originate from a child between 2 and 9 years old with inherited bone marrow failure, due to receive a stem cell transplant.

This clonotype was seen ten or more times. The CDR3 is CASSIGGRNPYEQYF. The CDR3 coding sequence is TGTGCCAGTAGTATAGGAGGTCGGAACCCCTACGAGCAGTACTTC. The chain recombines TRBV19 with TRBJ2-7; no clear D gene. This CDR3 is built from 15 residues. Per the germline V gene, CDR1 is LNHDA and CDR2 is SQIVND (reference sequence). V gave up 1 base and J gave up 2 bases, with 12 bases separating them.

In this sample, this clonotype turned up a few times. The chain has TRBV4-3 and TRBJ1-1; D gene unclear. V lost 0 bases to trimming and J lost 2 bases, with 10 bases between them. The length of the CDR3 is 15 residues. CDR1 is LGHNA, CDR2 YSLEER, per germline. In nucleotides, the CDR3 is TGCGCCAGCAGCCAAGATCTGGTCCCAAACACTGAAGCTTTCTTT. It yields the protein CASSQDLVPNTEAFF.

On this clonotype itself: A read error is possible here, since a much larger clone lies one base away. V and J are TRBV4-3 and TRBJ2-7, with 9 bases fitting TRBD2. The CDR3 is 18 amino acids. Losses at the gene ends were 3 bases for V and 10 bases for J; bases not matched to a gene: 22. Germline loops: CDR1 LGHNA, CDR2 YSLEER. The CDR3 here is CASSHDFAWTSAPEGQYF. The CDR3 nucleotides read TGCGCCAGCAGCCATGATTTCGCCTGGACTAGCGCTCCCGAGGGTCAGTACTTC.

The V and J genes are TRBV28 and TRBJ2-7; D gene uncertain. The CDR3 totals 13 residues. Germline lookup yields CDR1 MDHEN and CDR2 SYDVKM. V lost 4 bases, J lost 6 bases, and 13 bases lay in between. In DNA form, the CDR3 reads TGTGCCAGCAGTTACTCAGATCCTATCGAGCAGTACTTC. Translation: CASSYSDPIEQYF.

The V gene is TRBV4-1, the J gene TRBJ2-2; TRBD1 aligns across 7 bases. CDR1 and CDR2 (germline): MGHRA, YSYEKL. The CDR3 extends over 15 amino acids. The ends lost 6 bases at V and 6 bases at J; junction bases unmatched: 10. The CDR3 reads CASRLGGQRPGELFF. For the CDR3, the DNA is TGCGCCAGCAGATTAGGGGGACAGCGTCCCGGGGAGCTGTTTTTT.

In its sample, this clonotype was seen many times. The V and J genes are TRBV7-2 and TRBJ2-2; D call uncertain. V shed 5 bases and J shed 2 bases, with 18 bases lying between them. The CDR3 runs 17 residues. CDR1 is SGHTA, CDR2 FQGNSA, per germline. Here the CDR3 reads CASSRRGSRANTGELFF. In nucleotides, the CDR3 is TGTGCCAGCAGCCGGAGAGGAAGCCGGGCAAACACCGGGGAGCTGTTTTTT.

This clonotype was detected many times. The chain couples TRBV20-1 to TRBJ2-7, with 8 bases aligning to TRBD1. This CDR3 has 12 amino acids. The germline gives CDR1 DFQATT, CDR2 SNEGSKA (reference sequence). The ends lost 3 bases at V and 6 bases at J; junction bases unmatched: 4. Written as DNA, the CDR3 is TGCAGTGCTAGCCGGACAGGGTTCGAGCAGTACTTC. Amino acid sequence: CSASRTGFEQYF.

The table lists this clonotype with a few counts. This chain connects TRBV7-2 to TRBJ2-3; TRBD2 matches 9 bases. From germline, CDR1 is SGHTA and CDR2 FQGNSA. This CDR3 has 16 amino acids. V was pared by 8 bases and J by 5 bases, with 14 bases of the junction left unmatched. CDR3 amino acids: CASAYLGGRGRDTQYF. In nucleotides, the CDR3 is TGTGCCAGCGCTTACTTGGGCGGGAGGGGGAGAGATACGCAGTATTTT.

This clonotype was recorded at least ten times. V usage is TRBV4-3 and J usage is TRBJ1-4, with TRBD1 matching 9 bases. Germline V gene lookup returns CDR1 LGHNA and CDR2 YSLEER. V shed 1 base, J shed 0 bases, and the junction held 3 bases outside the gene matches. CDR3 length: 17 amino acids. Here the CDR3 reads CASSQGTGASTNEKLFF. For the CDR3, the DNA is TGCGCCAGCAGCCAAGGGACAGGGGCATCAACTAATGAAAAACTGTTTTTT.

The chain carries TRBV28 and TRBJ1-1; 7 bases agree with TRBD1. The CDR3 is 16 amino acids. Looked up from germline, CDR1 is MDHEN and CDR2 is SYDVKM. Trimming took 1 base from V and 3 from J; bases not matched to a gene: 8. The CDR3 protein is CASSLSLDREHTEAFF. In DNA form, the CDR3 reads TGTGCCAGCAGTTTATCCCTCGACAGGGAACACACTGAAGCTTTCTTT.